The rows below give T cell receptor beta chains drawn from one sample of a study of blood T cell repertoires in COVID-19. Generated by immunoSEQ multiplex PCR, the TCRdb table keeps only in-frame clones and is missing some. The sample shows about 120,000 clones, roughly three quarters of them seen only once. The sequenced sample consisted of peripheral blood. The receptors come from a human donor in a cohort sampled during active COVID-19. CDR3s include the opening cysteine and the closing phenylalanine or tryptophan. The D gene is left open where the match is weak. A clone size is listed for some rows: how often the clone was seen (once, few, many), or a class if it is expanded.

abundance	v_gene	j_gene	d_gene	CDR3nt	CDR3aa
NA	TRBV11-2	TRBJ2-6	NA	TGTGCCAGCAGCCCCCTTAGAGGGGCCAACGTCCTGACTTTC	CASSPLRGANVLTF
NA	TRBV27	TRBJ2-7	NA	TGTGCCAGCAGTTCCCCCAGCTCCTACGAGCAGTACTTC	CASSSPSSYEQYF
NA	TRBV5-1	TRBJ2-7	NA	TGCGCCAGCAGCTTGGGACAGGACAGCTCCTACGAGCAGTACTTC	CASSLGQDSSYEQYF
NA	TRBV12-5	TRBJ1-1	TRBD1	TGTGCTAGTAGGCAGGGGGAATTGAACACTGAAGCTTTCTTT	CASRQGELNTEAFF
NA	TRBV28	TRBJ1-5	TRBD1	TGTGCCAGCAGCCTAAGACAGGGGGCCCTCAATCAGCCCCAGCATTTT	CASSLRQGALNQPQHF
NA	TRBV7-8	TRBJ1-3	TRBD1	TGTGCCAGCAGTTTACAGGGGAACACCATATATTTT	CASSLQGNTIYF
NA	TRBV11-3	TRBJ2-3	TRBD2	TGTGCCAGCAGCTCGAGGATTCCGGGACTAGCGCGTAGCACAGATACGCAGTATTTT	CASSSRIPGLARSTDTQYF
NA	TRBV2	TRBJ2-7	TRBD2	TGTGCCAGCAGTGAATTCCGTAGCGGGGACGAGCAGTACTTC	CASSEFRSGDEQYF
NA	TRBV7-3	TRBJ1-2	NA	TGTGCCAGCAGCTTACTGACAGGAGGCGGCTACACCTTC	CASSLLTGGGYTF
NA	TRBV5-1	TRBJ2-7	NA	TGCGCCAGCAGCATGAACAGGGGTCGCCCGGAGGGGGAGCAGTACTTC	CASSMNRGRPEGEQYF
once	TRBV7-9	TRBJ2-7	TRBD1	TGTGCCAGCAGCTGGGGACAGGGAAGTTACGAGCAGTACTTC	CASSWGQGSYEQYF
NA	TRBV9	TRBJ2-7	NA	TGTGCCAGCAGCGTAGAAGCGCGAGCCTACGAGCAGTACTTC	CASSVEARAYEQYF
NA	TRBV9	TRBJ2-5	NA	TGTGCCAGCAGCGTCACCCCTCAGGGGTTCCAAGAGACCCAGTACTTC	CASSVTPQGFQETQYF
NA	TRBV19	TRBJ2-7	NA	TGTGCCAGTAGACAAACAGGTTACTACGAGCAGTACTTC	CASRQTGYYEQYF
NA	TRBV29-1	TRBJ2-7	NA	TGCAGCGCCTCCCTGGCGGTGAGCTACGAGCAGTACTTC	CSASLAVSYEQYF
NA	TRBV27	TRBJ1-6	TRBD1	TGTGCCAGCAGTTTAACAGGGGGCGCTTCACCCCTCCACTTT	CASSLTGGASPLHF
NA	TRBV27	TRBJ1-1	TRBD1	TGTGCCAGCAGAAGGGACGGACAGGCGAACACTGAAGCTTTCTTT	CASRRDGQANTEAFF
NA	TRBV2	TRBJ2-7	NA	TGTGCCAGCAGTGAAGAGTTGGAGACCCCAAGCTTC	CASSEELETPSF
NA	TRBV11-2	TRBJ2-7	TRBD1	TGTGCCAGCAGAAGCCGACAGGGAAGGTTCTACGAGCAGTACTTC	CASRSRQGRFYEQYF
NA	TRBV28	TRBJ2-7	TRBD1	TGTGCCAGCAGTAGCAATTCAGGGGACAGAGGGGGCTACGAGCAGTACTTC	CASSSNSGDRGGYEQYF
NA	TRBV5-1	TRBJ2-7	NA	TGCGCCAGCAGCTTCCAGAACAGCCAACTCTACGAGCAGTACTTC	CASSFQNSQLYEQYF
NA	TRBV19	TRBJ2-1	NA	TGTGCCAGTAGTATCGTAGGAGGGTACAATGAGCAGTTCTTC	CASSIVGGYNEQFF
NA	TRBV5-4	TRBJ1-2	TRBD1	TGTGCCAGCAGGTCCGGGACAGGGGACGGCTATGGCTACACCTTC	CASRSGTGDGYGYTF
medium-sized	TRBV6-5	TRBJ1-5	NA	TGTGCCAGCAGTACACAGGGAGGCAATCAGCCCCAGCATTTT	CASSTQGGNQPQHF
NA	TRBV29-1	TRBJ2-7	NA	TGCAGCGTAAGGACAGTGTACTCCTACGAGCAGTACTTC	CSVRTVYSYEQYF
few	TRBV5-4	TRBJ1-1	NA	TGTGCCAGCAGCCCCCGGGGAGGGACTGAAGCTTTCTTT	CASSPRGGTEAFF
few	TRBV4-1	TRBJ1-1	NA	TGCGCCAGCAGCCAGGCAGGGGAGGGCACTGAAGCTTTCTTT	CASSQAGEGTEAFF
NA	TRBV11-3	TRBJ2-5	TRBD2	TGTGCCAGCAGCTCGACTAGCGGGAGAGAGACCCAGTACTTC	CASSSTSGRETQYF
NA	TRBV28	TRBJ1-2	TRBD1	TGTGCCAGCACCATCGGACAGGGACAACTCTATGGCTACACCTTC	CASTIGQGQLYGYTF
NA	TRBV3-1/TRBV3-2	TRBJ1-5	NA	TGTGCCAGCAGCCAAAGTGCTGAGGAGAAGGAGCCCCAGCATTTT	CASSQSAEEKEPQHF
NA	TRBV24-1	TRBJ1-1	NA	TGTGCCACCAGTGATCCAGGGAACACTGAAGCTTTCTTT	CATSDPGNTEAFF
few	TRBV6-5	TRBJ1-5	TRBD1	TGTGCCAGCAGGCCCTTGACAGGGGGCGGTCAGCCCCAGCATTTT	CASRPLTGGGQPQHF
NA	TRBV28	TRBJ1-1	TRBD1	TGTGCCAGCAGTCTGGGACAGGGGATTTTGAACACTGAAGCTTTCTTT	CASSLGQGILNTEAFF
few	TRBV5-6	TRBJ2-7	TRBD1	TGTGCCAGCAGCCTCCGGGACAGCAACTACGAGCAGTACTTC	CASSLRDSNYEQYF
NA	TRBV6-1	TRBJ1-1	NA	TGTGCCAGCAGTGAAGGGGGGGGGAACACTGAAGCTTTCTTT	CASSEGGGNTEAFF
NA	TRBV30	TRBJ1-3	TRBD1	TGTGCCTGGAGTGTGGGACAGAGCTCTGGAAACACCATATATTTT	CAWSVGQSSGNTIYF
NA	TRBV11-3	TRBJ2-7	TRBD1	TGTGCCAGCTCCGGGACAGGCCCTCCCGGGCAGTACTTC	CASSGTGPPGQYF
NA	TRBV11-3	TRBJ2-7	TRBD2	TGTGCCAGCAGCGGGGGAGGGTACTTCTACGAGCAGTACTTC	CASSGGGYFYEQYF
NA	TRBV5-6	TRBJ1-1	NA	TGTGCCAGCAGCGTCAGATGGACTGAAGCTTTCTTT	CASSVRWTEAFF
NA	TRBV9	TRBJ1-6	NA	TGTGCCAGCAGCGTCAGGGGAGATAATTCACCCCTCCACTTT	CASSVRGDNSPLHF
NA	TRBV5-1	TRBJ2-5	TRBD2	TGCGCCAGCAGCTTGGATCCTAGCGGGAGATATGAGACCCAGTACTTC	CASSLDPSGRYETQYF
NA	TRBV6-5	TRBJ2-1	TRBD2	TGTGCCAGCAGTCTGTCGGGGACTAGCGGGACTGAGCAGTTCTTC	CASSLSGTSGTEQFF
NA	TRBV4-1	TRBJ1-1	TRBD1	TGCGCCAGCAGCCAGTCTACAGGGGGCACTGAAGCTTTCTTT	CASSQSTGGTEAFF
NA	TRBV12-5	TRBJ1-2	NA	TGTGCTAGTGGTTTGGCCGAGCTGGATGGCTACACCTTC	CASGLAELDGYTF
NA	TRBV19	TRBJ2-5	NA	TGTGCCAGTTCAATCGGGAGCGGAGGGGCGACTCCGCTCCAAGAGACCCAGTACTTC	CASSIGSGGATPLQETQYF
NA	TRBV19	TRBJ2-7	TRBD1	TGTGCCAGTCGGGGACAGGCCAACTCCTACGAGCAGTACTTC	CASRGQANSYEQYF
NA	TRBV4-1	TRBJ2-7	NA	TGCGCCAGCAGCCAAGTTCACTCCTACGAGCAGTACTTC	CASSQVHSYEQYF
NA	TRBV20-1	TRBJ1-1	NA	TGCAGTGCTAGTGTACAGAACACTGAAGCTTTCTTT	CSASVQNTEAFF
NA	TRBV27	TRBJ1-5	NA	TGTGCCAGCAGTTTTGCGGGGGCCTACAATCAGCCCCAGCATTTT	CASSFAGAYNQPQHF
NA	TRBV2	TRBJ2-7	NA	TGTGCCAGCAGTGAAACGGGTCCGGTCACCACAAGGTGGGAGCAGTACTTC	CASSETGPVTTRWEQYF
NA	TRBV18	TRBJ2-7	TRBD2	TGTGCCAGCTCCCCGGCGGGAGGGTCCCACGAGCAGTACTTC	CASSPAGGSHEQYF
NA	TRBV12-3/TRBV12-4	TRBJ2-7	NA	TGTGCCAGCAGTCCTACAGGGACCTACGAGCAGTACTTC	CASSPTGTYEQYF